This TCR beta chain was captured in a study of blood T cell repertoires in COVID-19. V gave up 5 bases and J gave up 1 base; unmatched junction bases: 4. The germline gives CDR1 MDHEN, CDR2 SYDVKM. The CDR3 is 14 amino acids. The protocol was immunoSEQ multiplex PCR, while the TCRdb copy is restricted to in-frame clones and leaves out a portion. The repertoire holds just over 150,000 clones, with 85% as singletons. Sequencing was done on a sample of peripheral blood. The source of this sequence is a human donor with acute or convalescent COVID-19. The donor label of this sample is uncertain. The chain couples TRBV28 to TRBJ2-5; 7 nucleotides agree with TRBD1. This CDR3 is CASSTDRFQETQYF. CDR3 sequence (DNA): TGTGCCAGCAGTACGGACAGGTTCCAAGAGACCCAGTACTTC. Drawing the rest from reference TRBV28 and TRBJ2-5, the complete variable domain is DVKVTQSSRYLVKRTGEKVFLECVQDMDHENMFWYRQDPGLGLRLIYFSYDVKMKEKGDIPEGYSVSREKKERFSLILESASTNQTSMYLCASSTDRFQETQYFGPGTRLLVL.